This TCR beta chain was documented in a study of blood T cell repertoires in COVID-19. The method was immunoSEQ multiplex PCR; TCRdb's version includes in-frame clones alone and lacks a portion of them. The sample has roughly 110,000 clones, approximately 81% seen once; the top ten hold 1.5% to 1.9%. This CDR3 comprises 13 residues. Trimming removed 4 bases at V and 7 bases at J, with 13 bases between. Germline assignment: CDR1 WSHSY and CDR2 SAAADI. The sample comprised peripheral blood. The clonotype comes from a man aged 45-65 years with acute or convalescent COVID-19. This chain connects TRBV10-2 to TRBJ1-2; a weak D match, TRBD1 (5 bases). CDR3 protein: CASSASGSGGYTF. The CDR3 nucleotides read TGCGCCAGCAGTGCCTCAGGGTCCGGTGGCTACACCTTC.